This T cell receptor (beta chain) emerged from a study of blood T cells in healthy people across ages. Overall study: Template switching retrieved approximately one barcoded beta molecule for each two T cells.

CDR1 is SEHNR and CDR2 is FQNEAQ in the germline V gene (reference sequence). The CDR3 contains 14 residues. Trimming took 5 bases from V and 7 from J; bases not matched to a gene: 7. The use of a sample-barcoded 5' primer and a J-beta primer mix characterized a second PCR of roughly 6 to 11 cycles. Each CDR3 protein gets one entry after TCRdb re-called the 5' RACE reads with MiXCR. This table holds over a million distinct CDR3 sequences, approximately 42% found once. Per individual sample, total RNA of at least 6 micrograms was extracted. The sequenced sample was blood. The chain links TRBV7-9 to TRBJ1-1; 10 nucleotides line up with TRBD1. This clonotype was obtained from a woman aged 18-30 years in good health. The CDR3, as DNA: TGTGCCAGCAGCCCGGGACAGGGGAGAGGTGAAGCTTTCTTT. Its translation is CASSPGQGRGEAFF.